This TCR beta chain was captured by sequencing in a study of beta chain features in type 1 diabetes. It was via CD45RO/CCR7/CD25/CD127/CD95/CD27 that CD4+ naive, central memory, regulatory and stem cell-like memory cells were sorted. This CDR3 is 16 amino acids long. Per germline, CDR1 KGHSH and CDR2 LQKENI. With 0 bases removed from V and 0 bases from J, the gap between germline ends came to 9 bases. This clone was seen a handful of times. Reverse transcription of all isolated RNA meant that expressed TCRB transcripts were sequenced. Generated by immunoSEQ multiplex PCR, the TCRdb table keeps only in-frame clones and is missing some. The sample consists of about 300,000 clones, about 8% of them appearing once.

The clonotype comes from a woman between 18 and 30 years old in good health. Sequencing was done on a sample of central memory CD4+ T cells from blood. The rearrangement links TRBV18 to TRBJ2-1; D remains unclear. The CDR3 sequence: CASSPPVVSSYNEQFF. The CDR3 DNA reads TGTGCCAGCTCACCACCCGTCGTGAGCTCCTACAATGAGCAGTTCTTC.